This is a list of T cell receptor beta chains from one sample in a study of cytomegalovirus exposure and HLA in healthy donors. Repertoires were generated with immunoSEQ multiplex PCR, while TCRdb's copy carries only in-frame clones and drops some. The table lists 100,000 or so clones, 83% of them singletons. The material sequenced was PBMCs. Receptors originate from a man between 18 and 35 years old in good health and CMV-seronegative. Each CDR3 is given with its conserved first and last residue. The D gene is left open where the match is weak. The size entry is marked missing in some rows and otherwise reads once, few, many or a size class.

TRBJ2-7	.	TRBV2	.	CASSDSILGSYEQYF	TGTGCCAGCAGTGACTCGATACTGGGCTCCTACGAGCAGTACTTC
TRBJ1-1	few	TRBV5-6	.	CASSLVTGYTEAFF	TGTGCCAGCAGCTTGGTGACGGGATACACTGAAGCTTTCTTT
TRBJ2-3	.	TRBV4-1	.	CASSQGGSGSTDTQYF	TGCGCCAGCAGCCAAGGAGGTAGCGGTAGCACAGATACGCAGTATTTT
TRBJ1-3	.	TRBV5-1	.	CASTSQGSRGNTIYF	TGCGCCAGCACATCCCAGGGGTCGCGAGGAAACACCATATATTTT
TRBJ2-7	.	TRBV27	TRBD1	CAVRQGFSYEQYF	TGTGCCGTCAGACAGGGTTTCTCCTACGAGCAGTACTTC
TRBJ2-1	.	TRBV7-2	.	CASRGTLSGEQFF	TGTGCCAGCAGGGGGACATTAAGTGGTGAGCAGTTCTTC
TRBJ2-2	.	TRBV2	.	CASTLRSTRGSGELFF	TGTGCCAGTACACTTAGAAGTACCAGGGGTAGCGGGGAGCTGTTTTTT
TRBJ2-1	.	TRBV4-3	TRBD2	CASSRPLAVTSYNEQFF	TGCGCCAGCAGCCGGCCCCTAGCGGTTACCTCCTACAATGAGCAGTTCTTC
TRBJ2-3	.	TRBV6-6	TRBD1	CASSYSDRGPTDTQYF	TGTGCCAGCAGTTATTCGGACAGGGGTCCCACAGATACGCAGTATTTT
TRBJ1-5	few	TRBV4-2	.	CASSQQGAYSNQPQHF	TGTGCCAGCAGCCAACAGGGTGCGTATAGCAATCAGCCCCAGCATTTT
TRBJ2-7	.	TRBV18	.	CASSPQGGLAASYEQYF	TGTGCCAGCTCACCTCAGGGGGGACTGGCTGCCTCCTACGAGCAGTACTTC
TRBJ1-5	.	TRBV19	TRBD1	CASSTGTGLVSNQPQHF	TGTGCCAGTAGTACCGGGACAGGGCTCGTAAGCAATCAGCCCCAGCATTTT
TRBJ2-7	.	TRBV7-9	.	CASSFRGPSSYEQYF	TGTGCCAGCAGCTTTAGGGGTCCCAGCTCCTACGAGCAGTACTTC
TRBJ2-5	.	TRBV28	TRBD2	CASSKGTSGRAYETQYF	TGTGCCAGCAGTAAGGGGACTAGCGGGAGGGCCTACGAGACCCAGTACTTC
TRBJ2-4	few	TRBV7-9	TRBD2	CASSLLGLESSIQYF	TGTGCCAGCAGCTTACTTGGACTAGAAAGTAGCATTCAGTACTTC
TRBJ1-1	.	TRBV15	.	CATSGGLRNVNTEAFF	TGTGCCACCAGCGGCGGCCTAAGAAACGTGAACACTGAAGCTTTCTTT
TRBJ2-5	.	TRBV5-6	TRBD2	CASSSGLAGGETQYF	TGTGCCAGCAGCTCGGGACTAGCGGGAGGAGAGACCCAGTACTTC